The rows below give T cell receptor beta chains drawn from one sample of a study of blood T cell repertoires in COVID-19. Libraries were prepared by immunoSEQ multiplex PCR; TCRdb keeps only in-frame clonotypes and omits some of them. The sample has under 200,000 clones, roughly 84% seen once. Sample: peripheral blood. The receptors here all came from a man between 18 and 29 years old with active or convalescent COVID-19. The CDR3 runs from the conserved cysteine through the conserved F or W. The D gene is left open where the match is weak. Size is omitted from some rows. Given values are once, few, many or a class for expanded clones.

d_call	v_call	j_call	clone_size	cdr3_nt	cdr3_aa
NA	TRBV9	TRBJ2-6	NA	TGTGCCAGCAGTCGTGAACCGGGGAGTGCTCTGTCCGGGGCCAACGTCCTGACTTTC	CASSREPGSALSGANVLTF
TRBD2	TRBV10-3	TRBJ2-2	NA	TGTGCCATCAGTGAGTCAACGGGAGGAGGGGAGCTGTTTTTT	CAISESTGGGELFF
NA	TRBV7-2	TRBJ1-5	NA	TGTGCCAGCAGCTTAGTCTTGGGGGGGGCTGGGAATCAGCCCCAGCATTTT	CASSLVLGGAGNQPQHF
NA	TRBV7-8	TRBJ1-5	once	TGTGCCAGCAGCCCTCAAGGGGTGACAGCCCAGCATTTT	CASSPQGVTAQHF
TRBD1	TRBV29-1	TRBJ1-4	NA	TGCAGCGCTGGACAGGTCGATAATGAAAAACTGTTTTTT	CSAGQVDNEKLFF
NA	TRBV19	TRBJ2-3	NA	TGTGCCAGTAGTATTGGGAGCGGCACAGATACGCAGTATTTT	CASSIGSGTDTQYF
TRBD2	TRBV2	TRBJ2-5	NA	TGTGCCATCTCTAGCGGGAAAGCGCGAGAGACCCAGTACTTC	CAISSGKARETQYF
TRBD1	TRBV7-2	TRBJ1-1	NA	TGTGCCAGCAGCCTGGACAGGGGGCGAGGGACTGAAGCTTTCTTT	CASSLDRGRGTEAFF
TRBD1	TRBV6-5	TRBJ1-1	few	TGTGCCAGCAAACCGGGACAGTTAAACACTGAAGCTTTCTTT	CASKPGQLNTEAFF
NA	TRBV10-3	TRBJ2-3	NA	TGTGCCATCAGTGAAGGCCAGGACACAGATACGCAGTATTTT	CAISEGQDTDTQYF